This T cell receptor (beta chain) was identified during a study of OX40 agonist ivuxolimab in advanced cancers. The repertoire was sequenced with immunoSEQ multiplex PCR; TCRdb's copy has only in-frame clones and lacks some. The data contain approximately 52,000 clones, around four fifths of them singletons. The CDR3 sequence is 12 residues long. From germline, CDR1 is SQVTM and CDR2 ANQGSEA. V lost 5 bases and J 6 bases, leaving 12 bases between the germline ends. The rearrangement uses TRBV29-1 and TRBJ2-3; D is uncertain. The sequencing used CD4+ or CD8+ T cells sorted from blood, collected in a trial of the OX40 agonist ivuxolimab. The source of this sequence is an adult with an advanced solid tumor such as melanoma, head and neck, liver or kidney cancer. CDR3: CSVLPRWDTQYF. The CDR3 DNA is TGCAGCGTTCTTCCCCGTTGGGATACGCAGTATTTT.